This T cell receptor beta chain originates from a study of cytomegalovirus exposure and HLA in healthy donors. Germline-derived CDR1 and CDR2 are SQVTM and ANQGSEA. The CDR3 spans 14 residues. The trim removed 7 bases at V and 6 bases at J, leaving 9 bases unmatched. With 60 Vbeta and 13 Jbeta primers, the PCR was carried out. Generated by immunoSEQ multiplex PCR, the TCRdb table keeps only in-frame clones and is missing some. Of about 110,000 clones in the sample, roughly two thirds are singletons; the top ten hold 8.4%. The clonotype was recovered from a man aged 35 to 55 in good health and CMV-seronegative. Source material: PBMCs. This chain connects TRBV29-1 to TRBJ2-1; 10 bases line up with TRBD1. The CDR3 loop is CSASRGTGANEQFF. The CDR3 nucleotides read TGCAGCGCGTCTAGGGGGACAGGGGCCAATGAGCAGTTCTTC.